Below, one T cell receptor beta chain is given with its context. The record originates from a study of blood T cell repertoires in COVID-19. In the study overall: Acute and convalescent COVID-19 samples came from the United States, Italy and Spain. Sources were T cells, B-cell-depleted T cells, or PBMCs; the material itself was cDNA or gDNA.

V gave up 0 bases and J gave up 8 bases, with 14 bases separating them. The germline V gene has CDR1 SGHVS and CDR2 FNYEAQ. The CDR3 is made up of 15 amino acids. In the original workflow: Nucleated cell counts were estimated from reference gene primer amplification. The table came from immunoSEQ multiplex PCR; TCRdb's copy has only in-frame clones and leaves some out. V, J and clone size reflect that table, while D and trimming were determined from the DNA. The sample shows about 170,000 clones, around 72% of them seen only once. The clonotype comes from an elderly woman with acute or convalescent COVID-19. The chain joins TRBV7-6 to TRBJ2-1; D unclear. Specimen: peripheral blood. The CDR3 bases are TGTGCCAGCAGCTTAGCTCACTCCGGCGCGGATGAGCAGTTCTTC. Translated, it gives CASSLAHSGADEQFF.